Given below is one TCR beta chain in context. The data were obtained in a study of OX40 agonist ivuxolimab in advanced cancers. Only in-frame clones appear in the TCRdb table, and some are missing; sequencing was by immunoSEQ multiplex PCR. The data show tens of thousands of clones, with around nine tenths seen just once and around 0.73% held by the top ten. Germline V gene lookup returns CDR1 SGHNT and CDR2 YYREEE (reference sequence). The CDR3 consists of 15 residues. V was cut by 9 bases and J by 4 bases, with 20 bases left in between. The chain carries TRBV5-4 and TRBJ2-1; a possible D gene is TRBD1 (5 bases). This receptor was obtained from an adult with an advanced solid tumor such as melanoma, head and neck, liver or kidney cancer. Sequencing was performed on CD4+ or CD8+ T cells sorted from blood, taken in a trial of the OX40 agonist ivuxolimab. CDR3 nucleotide sequence: TGTGCCACCATGGTTGGGGAAGGGGCTTACAATGAGCAGTTCTTC. Translated, it gives CATMVGEGAYNEQFF.